This T cell receptor beta chain is from a study of cytomegalovirus exposure and HLA in healthy donors. Whole-study context: Of some 410 genotyped donors, roughly 80% grouped in the Caucasian-associated ancestry cluster. Study-level results: Common viral pathogens seemed to be connected with several of the most significant clusters, according to a later analysis. A list of 164 TCR beta chains associated with cytomegalovirus was given.

Both 60 Vbeta primers and 13 Jbeta primers went into the PCR. Generated by immunoSEQ multiplex PCR, the TCRdb table keeps only in-frame clones and is missing some. The table includes 140,000 to 150,000 clones, around four fifths detected once. Germline CDR1 is LGHNA and CDR2 is YNFKEQ. This CDR3 contains 16 residues. V shed 0 bases and J shed 0 bases, with 12 bases lying between them. As to this clone: The antigen is undetermined.

Sequencing was performed on PBMCs. The TCR sequence derives from a boy aged 2 to 10 in good health and CMV-seronegative. The chain employs TRBV4-2 and TRBJ2-7; possible D gene TRBD1, 6 bases. Here the CDR3 DNA reads TGTGCCAGCAGCCAAGATAAGGGGGACCACTCCTACGAGCAGTACTTC. Translating it yields CASSQDKGDHSYEQYF.